This T cell receptor (beta chain) appears in the sequencing data of a study of blood T cell repertoires in COVID-19. Study-wide background: Spain, Italy and the United States supplied samples that represented acute and convalescent COVID-19. From T cells, B-cell-depleted T cells, or PBMCs came the material, which was cDNA or gDNA.

In the study's own analysis: Amplified reference gene primers provided the basis for estimating nucleated cell counts. Measured with immunoSEQ multiplex PCR; TCRdb has only the in-frame clones, and not every one. V, J and clone size are those of that table, while D and trimming were read from the DNA. The top ten hold 2% to 2.5% of the sample, which has approximately 280,000 clones, 89% seen once. The CDR3 is 15 residues long. Germline loops: CDR1 SQVTM, CDR2 ANQGSEA. V dropped 4 bases and J dropped 8; count of bases not matched to a gene: 15. The rearrangement uses TRBV29-1 and TRBJ1-2; 8 nucleotides line up with TRBD1. Sequencing was carried out using peripheral blood. This receptor was obtained from a man aged 50-60 years with acute or convalescent COVID-19. The CDR3 region is CSVGNLGTGRGGYTF. CDR3 nucleotide sequence: TGCAGCGTTGGCAACCTCGGGACAGGCCGCGGAGGCTACACCTTC.